This T cell receptor (beta chain) was profiled in a study of OX40 agonist ivuxolimab in advanced cancers. General study points: There were also nonresponders showing low normalized T-cell clonal expansion.

V lost 0 bases to trimming and J lost 1 base, with 7 bases between them. This CDR3 comprises 15 residues. Germline V gives CDR1 SGHNT, CDR2 YYREEE (reference sequence). Clones were read by immunoSEQ multiplex PCR, and TCRdb kept only the in-frame ones, dropping some. Among 60,000 to 65,000 clones listed, roughly nine tenths were seen once. A note on this clone: Antigen: not known.

The sequencing here drew on CD4+ or CD8+ T cells sorted from blood, taken in a trial of the OX40 agonist ivuxolimab. The TCR comes from an adult with an advanced solid tumor such as melanoma, head and neck, liver or kidney cancer. The chain recombines TRBV5-4 with TRBJ2-2; a weak D match, TRBD2 (5 bases). The chain's CDR3 is CASSLVGVNTGELFF. The CDR3 bases are TGTGCCAGCAGCTTGGTCGGGGTGAACACCGGGGAGCTGTTTTTT. The complete variable domain, with remaining parts taken from reference TRBV5-4 and TRBJ2-2, reads ETGVTQSPTHLIKTRGQQVTLRCSSQSGHNTVSWYQQALGQGPQFIFQYYREEENGRGNFPPRFSGLQFPNYSSELNVNALELDDSALYLCASSLVGVNTGELFFGEGSRLTVL.